Reported below is one TCR beta chain. Antigen: not known. This record comes from a study of human T cells and chemical hapten exposure. Study-level points and caveats: With regard to DPC sensitization, TCRs above 1 in 1000 frequency did not change.

From germline, CDR1 is LGHNA and CDR2 YNFKEQ. V was trimmed by 0 bases and J by 1 base, leaving 13 bases between them. CDR3 length equals 17 residues. Library construction involved attaching unique molecular identifiers to individual cDNA molecules, which allowed quantitative, reproducible TCR counting. Original handling: Across samples, TCR counts had a median of roughly 91,000 and ranged from roughly 23,224 to 750,000. TCRdb called the 5' RACE reads again in MiXCR, with one record for every CDR3 protein. TCRdb, not the authors, supplied the V and J calls. Of about 140,000 distinct CDR3 sequences listed, about 4% were seen once; the top ten hold over 1.3%. RNA extraction used unfractionated whole blood as the source of total RNA.

The chain recombines TRBV4-2 with TRBJ1-5, with no clear D. This sequence originates from a female donor in good health. For the CDR3, the DNA is TGTGCCAGCAGCCAAGATCGAGGGTATTCGAGCAATCAGCCCCAGCATTTT. As protein: CASSQDRGYSSNQPQHF.